The clone carrying this T cell receptor (beta chain) has only a few counts. The target antigen is unknown. This sample is drawn from a study of neoadjuvant nivolumab and ipilimumab in lung cancer. Per the germline V gene, CDR1 is SGHTA and CDR2 is FQGNSA. The CDR3 is 15 amino acids. The V gene lost 3 bases and the J gene lost 7 bases, with 16 bases spanning the gap. This table comes from immunoSEQ multiplex PCR, and its TCRdb copy is limited to in-frame clones, with some not included. Of 24,000 or so clones in the sample, approximately 80% are singletons; the top ten hold roughly 6.2%. Study-wide findings and caveats: Higher pretherapy blood TCR richness went with higher resected-tumor richness. Only two of four nivolumab-treated tumors gained richness and clonality by surgery. TCR richness and clonality were higher in tumors than adjacent uninvolved lung. TCR clonality did not significantly correlate with pathologic tumor regression.

The chain combines TRBV7-2 with TRBJ2-1, with D possibly TRBD2 on 6 matching bases. The TCR originated in an adult with non-small cell lung cancer. Sequenced here: peripheral blood, sampled before neoadjuvant nivolumab, alone or with ipilimumab. The CDR3 DNA reads as TGTGCCAGCAGCTTGTCGGGAGTTCTGAGGAATGAGCAGTTCTTC. Protein: CASSLSGVLRNEQFF.